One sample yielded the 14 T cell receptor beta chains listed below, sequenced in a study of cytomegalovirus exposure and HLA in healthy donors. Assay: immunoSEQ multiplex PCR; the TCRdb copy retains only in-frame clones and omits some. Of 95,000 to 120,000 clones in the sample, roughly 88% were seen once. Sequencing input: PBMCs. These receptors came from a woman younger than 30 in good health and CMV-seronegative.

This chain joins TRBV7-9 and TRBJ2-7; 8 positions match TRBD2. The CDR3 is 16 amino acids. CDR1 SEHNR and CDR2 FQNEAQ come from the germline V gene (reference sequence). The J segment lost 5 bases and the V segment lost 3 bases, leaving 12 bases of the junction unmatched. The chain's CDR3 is CASSLLGTRMPNEQYF. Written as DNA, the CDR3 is TGTGCCAGCAGCTTGCTGGGGACTAGAATGCCCAACGAGCAGTACTTC.

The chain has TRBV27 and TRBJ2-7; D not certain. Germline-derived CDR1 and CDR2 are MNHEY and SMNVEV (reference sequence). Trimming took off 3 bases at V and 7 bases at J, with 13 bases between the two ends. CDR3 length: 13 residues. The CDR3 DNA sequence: TGTGCCAGCAGTTTGTTCCTACGGCGGGAGCAGTACTTC. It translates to CASSLFLRREQYF.

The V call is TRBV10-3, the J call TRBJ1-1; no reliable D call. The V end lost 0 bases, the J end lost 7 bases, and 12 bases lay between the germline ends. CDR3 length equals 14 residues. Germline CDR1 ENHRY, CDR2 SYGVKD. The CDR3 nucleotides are TGTGCCATCAGTGAGTCGACACACGGGGTTGAAGCTTTCTTT. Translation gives CAISESTHGVEAFF.

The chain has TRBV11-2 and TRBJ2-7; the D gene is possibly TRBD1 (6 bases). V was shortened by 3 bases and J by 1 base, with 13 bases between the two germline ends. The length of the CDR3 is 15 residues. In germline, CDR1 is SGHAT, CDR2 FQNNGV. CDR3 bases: TGTGCCAGCAGCTTGGGGTATGGACAGTCCTACGAGCAGTACTTC. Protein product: CASSLGYGQSYEQYF.

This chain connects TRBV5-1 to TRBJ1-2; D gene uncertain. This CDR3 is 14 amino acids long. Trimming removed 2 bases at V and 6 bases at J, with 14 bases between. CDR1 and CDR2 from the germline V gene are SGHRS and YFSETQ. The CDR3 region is CASSFSGPGNGYTF. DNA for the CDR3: TGCGCCAGCAGCTTTTCAGGACCGGGGAATGGCTACACCTTC.

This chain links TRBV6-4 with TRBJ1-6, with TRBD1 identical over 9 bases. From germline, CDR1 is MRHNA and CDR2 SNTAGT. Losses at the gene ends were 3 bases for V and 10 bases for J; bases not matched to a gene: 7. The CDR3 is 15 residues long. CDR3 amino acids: CASSEQGAKGSPLHF. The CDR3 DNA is TGTGCCAGCAGTGAACAGGGGGCGAAGGGATCACCCCTCCACTTT.

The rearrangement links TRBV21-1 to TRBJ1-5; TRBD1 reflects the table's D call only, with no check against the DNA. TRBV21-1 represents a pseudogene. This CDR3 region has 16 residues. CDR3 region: CASSKRGRLTLQPQHF. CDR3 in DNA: TGTGCCAGCAGCAAAAGGGGCAGGTTAACACTTCAGCCCCAGCATTTT.

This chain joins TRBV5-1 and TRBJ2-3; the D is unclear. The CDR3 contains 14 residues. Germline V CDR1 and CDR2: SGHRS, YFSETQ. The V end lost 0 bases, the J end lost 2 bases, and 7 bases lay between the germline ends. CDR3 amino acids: CASSLELFTDTQYF. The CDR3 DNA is TGCGCCAGCAGCTTGGAGCTATTCACAGATACGCAGTATTTT.

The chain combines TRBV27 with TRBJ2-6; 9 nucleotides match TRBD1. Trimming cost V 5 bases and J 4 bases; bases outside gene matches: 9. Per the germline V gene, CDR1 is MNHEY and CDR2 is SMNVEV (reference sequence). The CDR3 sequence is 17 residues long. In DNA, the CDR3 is TGTGCCAGCAGTGGGCTACAGGGGGCGCAGGGGGCCAACGTCCTGACTTTC. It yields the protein CASSGLQGAQGANVLTF.

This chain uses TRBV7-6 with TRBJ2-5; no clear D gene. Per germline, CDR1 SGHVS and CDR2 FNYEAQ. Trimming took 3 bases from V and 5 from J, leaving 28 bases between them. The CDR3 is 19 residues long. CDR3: CASSFPPLIPRYWRETQYF. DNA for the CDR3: TGTGCCAGCAGCTTTCCCCCCCTTATTCCCAGATACTGGCGGGAGACCCAGTACTTC.

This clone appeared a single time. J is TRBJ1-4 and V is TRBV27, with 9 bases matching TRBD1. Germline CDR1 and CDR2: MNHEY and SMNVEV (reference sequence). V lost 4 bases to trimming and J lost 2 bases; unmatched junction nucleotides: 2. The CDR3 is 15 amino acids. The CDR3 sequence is CASSSTGGTNEKLFF. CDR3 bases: TGTGCCAGCAGTTCCACAGGGGGCACTAATGAAAAACTGTTTTTT.

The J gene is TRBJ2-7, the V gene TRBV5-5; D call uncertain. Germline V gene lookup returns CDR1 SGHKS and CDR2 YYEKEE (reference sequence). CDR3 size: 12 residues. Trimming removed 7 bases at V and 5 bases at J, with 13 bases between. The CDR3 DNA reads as TGTGCCAGCGCACAAGGAACTAACGAGCAGTACTTC. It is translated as CASAQGTNEQYF.

CDR3 DNA: TGTGCCAGCAGTCCAGCGACAGGGGGCGGTCAAGAGACCCAGTACTTC. This encodes CASSPATGGGQETQYF. The chain recombines TRBV27 with TRBJ2-5; 10 positions match TRBD1. The CDR3 length is 16 residues. Germline lookup yields CDR1 MNHEY and CDR2 SMNVEV (reference sequence). Trimming removed 5 bases from V and 2 bases from J; junction bases left unmatched: 8.

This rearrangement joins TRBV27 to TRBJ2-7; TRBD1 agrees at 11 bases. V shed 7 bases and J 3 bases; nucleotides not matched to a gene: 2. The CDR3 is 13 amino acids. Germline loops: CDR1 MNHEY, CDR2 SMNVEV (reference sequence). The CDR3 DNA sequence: TGTGCCAGCACCGGGACAGGGGGCTACGAGCAGTACTTC. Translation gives CASTGTGGYEQYF.